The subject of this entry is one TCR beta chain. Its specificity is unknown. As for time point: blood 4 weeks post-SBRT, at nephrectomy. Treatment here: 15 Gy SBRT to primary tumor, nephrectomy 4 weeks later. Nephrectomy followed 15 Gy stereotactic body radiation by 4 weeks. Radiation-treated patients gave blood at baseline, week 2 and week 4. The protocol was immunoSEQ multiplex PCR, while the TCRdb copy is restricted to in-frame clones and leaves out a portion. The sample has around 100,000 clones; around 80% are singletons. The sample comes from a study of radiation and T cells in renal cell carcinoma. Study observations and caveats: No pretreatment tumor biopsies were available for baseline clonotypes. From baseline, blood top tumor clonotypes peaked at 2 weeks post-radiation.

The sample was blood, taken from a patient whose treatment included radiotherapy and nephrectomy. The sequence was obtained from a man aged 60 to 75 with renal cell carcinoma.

This CDR3 reads CASSPGQGYYEQYF. The CDR3 coding sequence is TGTGCCAGTAGTCCGGGACAGGGATACTACGAGCAGTACTTC. V and J are TRBV19 and TRBJ2-7; 9 bases fit TRBD1. This CDR3 spans 14 amino acids. CDR1 and CDR2 from the germline V gene are LNHDA and SQIVND (reference sequence). The junction had 5 bases not matched to a gene; V was cut back by 5 bases and J by 3 bases.